This T cell receptor beta chain originates from a study of vaccination effects on CD4 cells after COVID-19. In regard to this clone: Its antigen is not known.

Method: immunoSEQ multiplex PCR; TCRdb's copy keeps in-frame clones and lacks some. Seen here are some 49,000 clones, approximately 74% observed once, and the top ten hold about 9%. V was trimmed by 1 base and J by 10 bases, leaving 17 bases between them. Germline-derived CDR1 and CDR2 are PRHDT and FYEKMQ (reference sequence). This CDR3 has 16 amino acids. Between days 9 and 10 of culture, CD4+ T cells were separated out. The chain couples TRBV13 to TRBJ1-6; possibly TRBD1 for D (6 bases). The clonotype comes from a human donor who had a prior SARS-CoV-2 infection. Sequencing was performed on CD4+ T cells from PBMCs cultured without peptide, taken before COVID-19 vaccination. The CDR3 DNA sequence: TGTGCCAGCAGCTTAGTAGGGGGACTGGGAAGGTCACCCCTCCACTTT. Translation gives CASSLVGGLGRSPLHF.